The source of this TCR beta chain is a study of technical replicates of blood from several donors. Produced via immunoSEQ multiplex PCR; TCRdb's table is partial and in-frame only. The data show fewer than 90,000 clones, 93% seen once. Germline CDR1 is SGHAT and CDR2 is FQDESV (reference sequence). The CDR3 totals 15 residues. Trimming shortened V by 2 bases and J by 6 bases, and 14 bases separated the two germline ends. The TCR was taken from a human donor in good health. Sequences were obtained from T cells isolated from PBMCs. The rearrangement links TRBV11-1 to TRBJ2-1; perhaps TRBD1 as D (7 bases). CDR3 nucleotides: TGTGCCAGCAGCTTATTCGGAGGGGGCCCCAATGAGCAGTTCTTC. Its translation is CASSLFGGGPNEQFF. Combining the CDR3 with reference TRBV11-1 and TRBJ2-1 gives the whole variable domain EAEVAQSPRYKITEKSQAVAFWCDPISGHATLYWYRQILGQGPELLVQFQDESVVDDSQLPKDRFSAERLKGVDSTLKIQPAELGDSAMYLCASSLFGGGPNEQFFGPGTRLTVL.